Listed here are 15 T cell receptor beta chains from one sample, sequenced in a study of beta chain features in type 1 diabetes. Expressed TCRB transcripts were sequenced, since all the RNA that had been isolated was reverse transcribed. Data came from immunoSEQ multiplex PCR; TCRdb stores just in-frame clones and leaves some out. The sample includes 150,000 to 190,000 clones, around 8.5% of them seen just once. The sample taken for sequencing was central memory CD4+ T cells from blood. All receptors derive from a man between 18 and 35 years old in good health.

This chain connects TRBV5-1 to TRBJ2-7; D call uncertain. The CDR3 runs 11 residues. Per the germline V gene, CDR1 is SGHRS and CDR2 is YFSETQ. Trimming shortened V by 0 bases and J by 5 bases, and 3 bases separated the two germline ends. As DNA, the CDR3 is TGCGCCAGCAGCTTGGTAGACGAGCAGTACTTC. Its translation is CASSLVDEQYF.

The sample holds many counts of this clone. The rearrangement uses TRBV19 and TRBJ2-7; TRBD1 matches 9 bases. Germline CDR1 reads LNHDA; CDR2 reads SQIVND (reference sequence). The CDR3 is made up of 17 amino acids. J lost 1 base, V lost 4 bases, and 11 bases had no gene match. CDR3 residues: CASSTTWTGDSSYEQYF. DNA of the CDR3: TGTGCCAGTAGTACCACCTGGACAGGGGATAGTTCCTACGAGCAGTACTTC.

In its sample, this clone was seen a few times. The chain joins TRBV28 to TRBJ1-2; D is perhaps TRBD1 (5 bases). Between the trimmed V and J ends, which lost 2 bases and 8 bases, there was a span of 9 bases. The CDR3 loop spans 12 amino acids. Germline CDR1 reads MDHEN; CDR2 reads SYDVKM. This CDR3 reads CASSLRGTGYTF. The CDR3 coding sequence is TGTGCCAGCAGTTTAAGGGGAACCGGCTACACCTTC.

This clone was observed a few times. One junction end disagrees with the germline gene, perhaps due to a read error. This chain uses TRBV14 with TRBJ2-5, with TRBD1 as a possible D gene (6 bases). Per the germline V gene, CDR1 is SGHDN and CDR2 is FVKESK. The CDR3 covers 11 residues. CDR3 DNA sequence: TGTGCCAGCAGCCCCTGGGGGACAATCGACTTC. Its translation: CASSPWGTIDF.

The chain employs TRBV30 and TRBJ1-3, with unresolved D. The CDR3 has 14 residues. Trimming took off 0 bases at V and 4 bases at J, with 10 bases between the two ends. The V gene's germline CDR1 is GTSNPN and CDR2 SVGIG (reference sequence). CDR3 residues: CAWSVVGRGNTIYF. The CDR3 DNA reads TGTGCCTGGAGTGTAGTGGGCAGGGGAAACACCATATATTTT.

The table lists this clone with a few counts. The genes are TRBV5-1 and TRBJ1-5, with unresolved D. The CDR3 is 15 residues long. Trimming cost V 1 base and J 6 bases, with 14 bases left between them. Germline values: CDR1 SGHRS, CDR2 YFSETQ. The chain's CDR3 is CASSLSGGLSQPQHF. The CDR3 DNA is TGCGCCAGCAGCTTGAGCGGAGGACTCAGTCAGCCCCAGCATTTT.

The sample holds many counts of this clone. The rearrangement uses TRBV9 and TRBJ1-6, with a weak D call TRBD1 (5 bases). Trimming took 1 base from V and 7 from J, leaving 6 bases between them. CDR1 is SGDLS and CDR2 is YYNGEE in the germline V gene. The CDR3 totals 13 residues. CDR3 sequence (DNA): TGTGCCAGCAGCGTACAGGGAAATTCACCCCTCCACTTT. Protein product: CASSVQGNSPLHF.

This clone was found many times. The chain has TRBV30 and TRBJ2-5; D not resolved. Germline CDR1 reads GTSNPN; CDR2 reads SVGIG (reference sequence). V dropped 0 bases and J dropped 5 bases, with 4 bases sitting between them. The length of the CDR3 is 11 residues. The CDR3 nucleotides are TGTGCCTGGAGTGTACAGGAGACCCAGTACTTC. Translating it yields CAWSVQETQYF.

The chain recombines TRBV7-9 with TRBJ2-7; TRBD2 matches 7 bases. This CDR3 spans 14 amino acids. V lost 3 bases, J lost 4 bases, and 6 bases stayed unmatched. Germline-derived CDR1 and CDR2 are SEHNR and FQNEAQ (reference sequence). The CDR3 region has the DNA TGTGCCAGCAGCTTCGCGGGGGACCGGTACGAGCAGTACTTC. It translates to CASSFAGDRYEQYF.

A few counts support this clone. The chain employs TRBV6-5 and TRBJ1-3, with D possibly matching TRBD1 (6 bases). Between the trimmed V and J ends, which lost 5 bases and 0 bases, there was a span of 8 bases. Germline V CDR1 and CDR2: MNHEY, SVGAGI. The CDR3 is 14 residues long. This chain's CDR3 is CASSVRGSGNTIYF. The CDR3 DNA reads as TGTGCCAGCAGTGTCAGGGGCTCTGGAAACACCATATATTTT.

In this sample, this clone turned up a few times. In DNA, the CDR3 is TGTGCCAGCAGGCCTACAGGGCCCAACACTGAAGCTTTCTTT. Its protein is CASRPTGPNTEAFF. The chain uses TRBV7-9 and TRBJ1-1; possible D gene TRBD1, 6 bases. The V end was cut by 6 bases, the J end by 2 bases, with 13 bases between. CDR3 length: 14 residues. Looked up from germline, CDR1 is SEHNR and CDR2 is FQNEAQ (reference sequence).

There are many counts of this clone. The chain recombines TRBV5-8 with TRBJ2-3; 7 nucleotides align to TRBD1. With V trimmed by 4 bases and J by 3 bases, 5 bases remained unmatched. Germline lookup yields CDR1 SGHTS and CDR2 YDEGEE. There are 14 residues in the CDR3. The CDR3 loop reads CASSLTGRTDTQYF. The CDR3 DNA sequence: TGTGCCAGCAGCCTGACAGGGCGAACAGATACGCAGTATTTT.

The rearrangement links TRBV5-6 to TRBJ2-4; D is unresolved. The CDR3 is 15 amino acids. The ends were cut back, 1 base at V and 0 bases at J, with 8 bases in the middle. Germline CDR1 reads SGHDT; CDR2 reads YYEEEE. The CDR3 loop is CASSLISLAKNIQYF. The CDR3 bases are TGTGCCAGCAGCTTGATCTCACTAGCCAAAAACATTCAGTACTTC.

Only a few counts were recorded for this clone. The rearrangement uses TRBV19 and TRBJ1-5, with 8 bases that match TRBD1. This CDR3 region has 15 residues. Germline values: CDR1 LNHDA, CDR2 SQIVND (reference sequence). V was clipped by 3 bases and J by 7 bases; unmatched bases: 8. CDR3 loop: CASSMVNRGGQPQHF. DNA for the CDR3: TGTGCCAGTAGTATGGTAAACAGGGGGGGGCAGCCCCAGCATTTT.

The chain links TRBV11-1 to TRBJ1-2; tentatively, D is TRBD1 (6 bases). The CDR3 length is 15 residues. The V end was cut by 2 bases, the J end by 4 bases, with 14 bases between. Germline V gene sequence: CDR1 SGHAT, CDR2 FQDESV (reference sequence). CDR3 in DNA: TGTGCCAGCAGCTTATCAGGACAGACTACCTATGGCTACACCTTC. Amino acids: CASSLSGQTTYGYTF.